The 28 T cell receptor beta chains below all came from one sample that was sequenced in a study of CD8 T cells in Susac syndrome. Reverse transcription of about 0.5 to 1 ug RNA was carried out with random hexamers. TCRdb reprocessed the immunoSEQ multiplex PCR reads via MiXCR and lists one record per CDR3 protein. The data show approximately 68,000 distinct CDR3 sequences, roughly 94% seen once. Sequences were obtained from CD8+ T cells from PBMCs. These receptors were collected from a human donor with multiple sclerosis.

The chain couples TRBV7-9 to TRBJ1-5, with no clear D. Deletions cut 8 bases from V and 5 bases from J, with 16 bases between. Germline V gene lookup returns CDR1 SEHNR and CDR2 FQNEAQ (reference sequence). This CDR3 spans 14 amino acids. Here the CDR3 reads CASDGSLDDQPQHF. In nucleotides, the CDR3 is TGTGCCAGCGACGGCAGTCTCGATGATCAGCCCCAGCATTTT.

In nucleotides, the CDR3 is TGTGCCAGCAGTCGGGGGCAAGGGGCCAACGTCCTGACTTTC. Protein: CASSRGQGANVLTF. The chain recombines TRBV27 with TRBJ2-6; D tentatively fits TRBD1 or TRBD2 (6 bases each). The length of the CDR3 is 14 residues. The V gene lost 5 bases and the J gene lost 4 bases, with 9 bases spanning the gap. Germline V gives CDR1 MNHEY, CDR2 SMNVEV (reference sequence).

The chain has TRBV5-6 and TRBJ1-5, with a possible D match to TRBD1 (6 bases). With 0 bases removed from V and 7 bases from J, the gap between germline ends came to 14 bases. The CDR3 contains 15 residues. Germline CDR1 SGHDT, CDR2 YYEEEE. CDR3 protein: CASSLGTGLGQPQHF. CDR3 in DNA: TGTGCCAGCAGCTTGGGTACAGGGTTGGGACAGCCCCAGCATTTT.

The chain combines TRBV5-1 with TRBJ1-2; D ambiguous. The CDR3 totals 16 residues. CDR1 is SGHRS and CDR2 is YFSETQ in the germline V gene. Trimming removed 2 bases from V and 2 bases from J, with 16 bases in between. The CDR3 sequence is CASSFSRGFRNYGYTF. CDR3 coding DNA: TGCGCCAGCAGCTTCAGCAGAGGATTCAGGAACTATGGCTACACCTTC.

This chain links TRBV10-3 with TRBJ1-2; a weak D match, TRBD1 (5 bases). The germline gives CDR1 ENHRY, CDR2 SYGVKD. V lost 6 bases, J lost 6 bases, and 17 bases lay in between. CDR3 length equals 14 residues. The CDR3 DNA reads as TGTGCCATCAGGGGGGACCGAATTAGGAATGGCTACACCTTC. Its protein is CAIRGDRIRNGYTF.

The rearrangement joins TRBV7-9 to TRBJ1-2; D gene uncertain. Trimming took off 5 bases at V and 3 bases at J, with 22 bases between the two ends. The CDR3 runs to 17 residues. CDR1 is SEHNR and CDR2 is FQNEAQ in the germline V gene (reference sequence). Here the CDR3 DNA reads TGTGCCAGCAGCCCAGGTGGGCCAGCTCCTCGGTACTATGGCTACACCTTC. Translation: CASSPGGPAPRYYGYTF.

V usage is TRBV18 and J usage is TRBJ2-1; D uncertain. There are 12 residues in the CDR3. The ends were cut back, 2 bases at V and 5 bases at J, with 4 bases in the middle. In germline, CDR1 is KGHSH, CDR2 LQKENI. The CDR3 here is CASSPGDNEQFF. The CDR3 coding sequence is TGTGCCAGCTCACCAGGGGACAATGAGCAGTTCTTC.

V and J are TRBV10-3 and TRBJ1-5, with unresolved D. Germline V gives CDR1 ENHRY, CDR2 SYGVKD. Trimming pared 3 bases from V and 4 bases from J, leaving 10 bases between. This CDR3 comprises 14 residues. The CDR3 nucleotides read TGTGCCATCAGTGACAGCTTACGGAATCAGCCCCAGCATTTT. Translated, it gives CAISDSLRNQPQHF.

CDR3 in DNA: TGTGCCAGCAGCCTACCTGGGGGACTAGCGGGCGAGCAGTACTTC. This gives the protein CASSLPGGLAGEQYF. V usage is TRBV5-6 and J usage is TRBJ2-7; TRBD2 matches at 12 bases. CDR1 and CDR2 from the germline V gene are SGHDT and YYEEEE. The CDR3 is 15 amino acids. V lost 4 bases and J lost 6; bases outside the gene matches: 8.

A note on this clonotype: A junction boundary mismatches the germline segment, possibly from a read error. This sequence joins TRBV4-1 and TRBJ1-1; no clear D gene. Germline V gene lookup returns CDR1 MGHRA and CDR2 YSYEKL. The length of the CDR3 is 15 residues. CDR3: CASNQEIGLNTEAFF. The CDR3 DNA follows: TGCGCCAGCAACCAAGAGATAGGGCTGAACACTGAAGCTTTCTTT.

The chain uses TRBV29-1 and TRBJ1-2; D remains unclear. The length of the CDR3 is 13 residues. Per the germline V gene, CDR1 is SQVTM and CDR2 is ANQGSEA. Between the trimmed V and J ends, which lost 4 bases and 1 base, there was a span of 10 bases. The CDR3 coding sequence is TGCAGCGTTGTAGGCATTGATAACTATGGCTACACCTTC. This gives the protein CSVVGIDNYGYTF.

J is TRBJ2-1 and V is TRBV6-4; D possibly corresponds to TRBD2 (6 bases). V was trimmed by 0 bases and J by 9 bases, leaving 12 bases between them. This CDR3 contains 14 residues. Germline V gives CDR1 MRHNA, CDR2 SNTAGT. The CDR3 spells CASSDSSGLGEQFF. CDR3 sequence (DNA): TGTGCCAGCAGTGACTCTAGCGGCTTAGGTGAGCAGTTCTTC.

This chain connects TRBV27 to TRBJ1-2; 8 bases fit TRBD1. Germline V gene lookup returns CDR1 MNHEY and CDR2 SMNVEV (reference sequence). The CDR3 runs to 15 residues. The ends lost 5 bases at V and 4 bases at J; junction bases unmatched: 9. The CDR3 DNA reads TGTGCCAGCAGTCTAACACCGACAGGGGCCTATGGCTACACCTTC. It codes for CASSLTPTGAYGYTF.

The rearrangement joins TRBV11-2 to TRBJ2-4; D is undetermined. The CDR3 loop spans 13 amino acids. V was shortened by 1 base and J by 8 bases, with 9 bases between the two germline ends. In germline, CDR1 is SGHAT, CDR2 FQNNGV. CDR3 sequence: CASSLVSGDIQYF. The CDR3 DNA sequence: TGTGCCAGCAGCTTAGTTTCGGGTGACATTCAGTACTTC.

This rearrangement joins TRBV19 to TRBJ2-1, with no clear D. Trimming stripped 0 bases from V and 8 bases from J, with 8 bases between. Looked up from germline, CDR1 is LNHDA and CDR2 is SQIVND (reference sequence). This CDR3 spans 13 amino acids. The CDR3 here is CASSIDRGDEQFF. The CDR3 DNA follows: TGTGCCAGTAGTATAGATCGAGGCGATGAGCAGTTCTTC.

V usage is TRBV11-2 and J usage is TRBJ2-3, with 14 positions matching TRBD2. Per the germline V gene, CDR1 is SGHAT and CDR2 is FQNNGV. With V trimmed by 5 bases and J by 5 bases, 12 bases remained unmatched. The CDR3 sequence is 18 residues long. CDR3 nucleotide sequence: TGTGCCAGCAGCAACCCCACCGGGACTAGCGGGAGAGGAGATACGCAGTATTTT. This encodes CASSNPTGTSGRGDTQYF.

The rearrangement uses TRBV5-1 and TRBJ2-7; maybe TRBD1 (5 bases). CDR3 length: 18 amino acids. Trimming took 2 bases from V and 1 from J, leaving 22 bases between them. CDR1 is SGHRS and CDR2 is YFSETQ in the germline V gene. This CDR3 is CASSFPKTASSPSYEQYF. The CDR3 nucleotides are TGCGCCAGCAGCTTCCCCAAGACAGCCTCCAGCCCTTCCTACGAGCAGTACTTC.

J is TRBJ2-7 and V is TRBV25-1; 8 bases match TRBD1. This CDR3 is built from 17 residues. The germline V gene encodes CDR1 MGHDK and CDR2 SYGVNS. With V trimmed by 1 base and J by 2 bases, 10 bases remained unmatched. The CDR3 reads CASSESFRGRGPYEQYF. The CDR3, as DNA: TGTGCCAGCAGTGAATCGTTCAGGGGGCGCGGGCCCTACGAGCAGTACTTC.

V is TRBV12-3 or TRBV12-4 and J is TRBJ2-4; D may be TRBD1 (6 bases). The CDR3 loop spans 11 amino acids. Trimming pared 7 bases from V and 10 bases from J, leaving 11 bases between. The DNA for the CDR3 is TGTGCCAGCACCCAGGGGTTTATTCAGTACTTC. It specifies CASTQGFIQYF.

V and J are TRBV5-4 and TRBJ2-7, with 8 bases fitting TRBD1. The CDR3 runs 14 residues. V shed 2 bases and J 4 bases; nucleotides not matched to a gene: 5. Germline loops: CDR1 SGHNT, CDR2 YYREEE (reference sequence). This chain's CDR3 is CASSFSGGEYEQYF. CDR3 in DNA: TGTGCCAGCAGCTTTTCAGGGGGCGAGTACGAGCAGTACTTC.

J is TRBJ1-2 and V is TRBV29-1, with a weak D call TRBD1 (6 bases). CDR3 size: 10 residues. V lost 7 bases, J lost 7 bases, and 10 bases lay in between. Germline CDR1 and CDR2: SQVTM and ANQGSEA. The CDR3 DNA follows: TGCAGCGCCCGGGGGCCTGGCTACACCTTC. This sequence encodes CSARGPGYTF.

This clonotype was picked up one time. This chain links TRBV3-1 with TRBJ1-2; perhaps TRBD1 as D (5 bases). CDR3 length equals 16 residues. Germline V gene lookup returns CDR1 LGHDT and CDR2 YNNKEL (reference sequence). V was clipped by 1 base and J by 4 bases, with 16 bases between them. The CDR3 sequence is CASSQARFGDSYGYTF. DNA of the CDR3: TGTGCCAGCAGCCAAGCGCGTTTTGGGGACTCCTATGGCTACACCTTC.

The gene calls are TRBV5-4 and TRBJ2-7; TRBD1 matches at 8 bases. CDR1 is SGHNT and CDR2 is YYREEE in the germline V gene (reference sequence). Trimming at V came to 2 bases and at J to 4 bases, leaving 5 bases not matched to a gene. The CDR3 runs to 14 residues. The CDR3 sequence is CASSFQGAKYEQYF. CDR3 DNA sequence: TGTGCCAGCAGCTTTCAGGGGGCAAAGTACGAGCAGTACTTC.

The chain combines TRBV27 with TRBJ2-6; maybe TRBD2 (6 bases). V was pared by 8 bases and J by 1 base, with 12 bases between. The CDR3 extends over 15 amino acids. CDR1 MNHEY and CDR2 SMNVEV come from the germline V gene (reference sequence). The CDR3 spells CASGLGGSGANVLTF. The CDR3 nucleotides read TGTGCCAGCGGCTTGGGGGGTTCTGGGGCCAACGTCCTGACTTTC.

The rearrangement uses TRBV7-2 and TRBJ1-1; 7 positions match TRBD1. Germline values: CDR1 SGHTA, CDR2 FQGNSA. V was pared by 5 bases and J by 1 base, with 7 bases of the junction left unmatched. The CDR3 runs to 15 residues. CDR3 nucleotide sequence: TGTGCCAGCAGCCCATACCCAGGGGGGAACACTGAAGCTTTCTTT. This codes for CASSPYPGGNTEAFF.

The rearrangement joins TRBV6-6 to TRBJ2-7; D gene uncertain. CDR1 and CDR2 (germline): MNHNY, SVGAGI (reference sequence). Deletions cut 6 bases from V and 0 bases from J, with 18 bases between. This CDR3 comprises 16 residues. CDR3 sequence reads: CASSPPLETLSYEQYF. CDR3 nucleotides: TGTGCCAGCAGCCCTCCATTGGAGACCCTCTCCTACGAGCAGTACTTC.

The V gene is TRBV3-1, the J gene TRBJ2-5, with 8 bases fitting TRBD2. Trimming removed 7 bases from V and 2 bases from J; junction bases left unmatched: 6. The germline V gene has CDR1 LGHDT and CDR2 YNNKEL (reference sequence). This CDR3 has 14 amino acids. CDR3 sequence: CASKPPGGQETQYF. CDR3 DNA: TGTGCCAGCAAACCTCCGGGGGGGCAAGAGACCCAGTACTTC.

This chain joins TRBV5-1 and TRBJ2-7; 10 bases are a match to TRBD1. CDR1 and CDR2 from the germline V gene are SGHRS and YFSETQ. V shed 4 bases, J shed 2 bases, and the junction held 12 bases outside the gene matches. The CDR3 extends over 17 amino acids. The CDR3 DNA follows: TGCGCCAGCAGCCCCGCTCCGGGACAGGGGCCGACCTACGAGCAGTACTTC. It specifies CASSPAPGQGPTYEQYF.